Listed below are T cell receptor beta chains from one sample, sequenced in a study of blood T cell repertoires in COVID-19. The repertoire was sequenced with immunoSEQ multiplex PCR; TCRdb's copy has only in-frame clones and lacks some. This table has about 75,000 clones, around 90% appearing once. Sequenced: peripheral blood. These receptors originate from a human donor in a cohort sampled during active COVID-19. The CDR3 runs from the conserved cysteine through the conserved F or W. A D gene is named only where the DNA matches it firmly. Not every row has a clone size; where given, it reads once, few, many or a size class.

>TRBD2|TRBJ2-7|NA|TRBV5-4
TGTGCCAGCAGCAGGCCCGGGACTAGCGGGGGGGCCTACGAGCAGTACTTC
CASSRPGTSGGAYEQYF
>TRBD2|TRBJ2-1|NA|TRBV7-3
TGTGCCAGCAGCGTACTAGCGGCAACCTACAATGAGCAGTTCTTC
CASSVLAATYNEQFF
>NA|TRBJ1-1|NA|TRBV25-1
TGTGCCAGCAGTGAATTTAACCACGGGACTGAAGCTTTCTTT
CASSEFNHGTEAFF
>TRBD2|TRBJ2-7|NA|TRBV5-4
TGTGCCAGCCGCCAGACTAGCGGGATAACCTACGAGCAGTACTTC
CASRQTSGITYEQYF
>NA|TRBJ1-5|NA|TRBV7-6
TGTGCCAGCAGCTTAGCTGGAGATCAGCCCCAGCATTTT
CASSLAGDQPQHF
>TRBD1|TRBJ1-6|NA|TRBV18
TGTGCCAGCTCACCGTATAACAGGGGGCGAACCGATAATTCACCCCTCCACTTT
CASSPYNRGRTDNSPLHF
>TRBD2|TRBJ2-3|NA|TRBV9
TGTGCCAGCAGCGTCGCGGGAGCTCGAGATACGCAGTATTTT
CASSVAGARDTQYF
>TRBD2|TRBJ2-1|NA|TRBV4-2
TGTGCCAGCAGCCAAGAGGTAGCGGGACCCTACAATGAGCAGTTCTTC
CASSQEVAGPYNEQFF
>NA|TRBJ2-7|NA|TRBV6-2/TRBV6-3
TGTGCCAGCAGTCCCATCAGCGGCGCGTTAGCCTACGAGCAGTACTTC
CASSPISGALAYEQYF
>NA|TRBJ2-1|NA|TRBV9
TGTGCCAGCAGCGTAGGAGGGTACGAGGGAAATGAGCAGTTCTTC
CASSVGGYEGNEQFF
>TRBD2|TRBJ2-1|NA|TRBV5-1
TGCGCCAGCAGCTTGGGGGCTAGCGGGGCGGCAGGGGAGCAGTTCTTC
CASSLGASGAAGEQFF
>NA|TRBJ1-1|NA|TRBV6-6
TGTGCCAGCACCGAACTTCAGGGCAGGGACACTGAAGCTTTCTTT
CASTELQGRDTEAFF
>TRBD1|TRBJ1-2|many|TRBV5-1
TGCGCCAGCAGCGAGGGGACAGGACCAAACTATGGCTACACCTTC
CASSEGTGPNYGYTF
>TRBD1|TRBJ1-4|once|TRBV7-9
TGTGCCAGCAGCTCCGGGACAGGAAAACTGTTTTTT
CASSSGTGKLFF
>TRBD2|TRBJ2-7|many|TRBV9
TGTGCCAGCAGCGTAGTTGAGGGAGGGTACGACGAGCAGTACTTC
CASSVVEGGYDEQYF
>NA|TRBJ1-2|NA|TRBV12-3/TRBV12-4
TGTGCCAGCAGTTTACCAGGGGCCTATGGCTACACCTTC
CASSLPGAYGYTF
>TRBD2|TRBJ2-5|NA|TRBV11-2
TGTGCCAGCAGCTTGGGGCGGCTAGCGGGAGGTAAAGAGACCCAGTACTTC
CASSLGRLAGGKETQYF
>NA|TRBJ1-5|NA|TRBV5-5
TGTGCCAGCAGCCTGGACCCCCAACTAAATCAGCCCCAGCATTTT
CASSLDPQLNQPQHF
>TRBD2|TRBJ2-7|NA|TRBV9
TGTGCCAGCAGCCCGGGGACTAGCGGGTTTCACGAGCAGTACTTC
CASSPGTSGFHEQYF
>NA|TRBJ2-7|NA|TRBV28
TGTGCCAGCAGCATTCCGACAGCCTCCTACGAGCAGTACTTC
CASSIPTASYEQYF
>TRBD1|TRBJ1-5|NA|TRBV27
TGTGCCAGCAGTCCAACAGGGGGCTGGAATCAGCCCCAGCATTTT
CASSPTGGWNQPQHF
>NA|TRBJ1-2|NA|TRBV7-2
TGTGCCAGCAGCTTAGATAGTAGGGGTACGGGTGGCTACACCTTC
CASSLDSRGTGGYTF
>TRBD1|TRBJ1-5|NA|TRBV6-6
TGTGCCAGCAGTTACGACAGGGAAAGTCAGCCCCAGCATTTT
CASSYDRESQPQHF
>TRBD1|TRBJ2-3|NA|TRBV28
TGTGCCAGCAGTCCCTCGACAGGGGGCTCCACAGATACGCAGTATTTT
CASSPSTGGSTDTQYF
>TRBD1|TRBJ2-1|NA|TRBV27
TGTGCCAGCAGTTCCCGCGGGACAGGGGGCAATGAGCAGTTCTTC
CASSSRGTGGNEQFF
>NA|TRBJ1-1|once|TRBV21-1
TGTGCCAGCAGCACCCTCGTTGGGGGGAGAACTAACACTGAAGCTTTCTTT
CASSTLVGGRTNTEAFF
>NA|TRBJ1-6|once|TRBV15
TGTGCCACCAGCAGAGACAGGGCTTGGAATTCACCCCTCCACTTT
CATSRDRAWNSPLHF
>TRBD1|TRBJ2-7|NA|TRBV7-8
TGTGCCAGCAGACTGGCCGGGACAGTAGATGAGCAGTACTTC
CASRLAGTVDEQYF